A selection of T cell receptor beta chains follows, all from one sample in a study of cytomegalovirus exposure and HLA in healthy donors. Produced via immunoSEQ multiplex PCR; TCRdb's table is partial and in-frame only. The table lists roughly 200,000 clones, roughly 85% of them singletons, with approximately 2.4% in the top ten. Sequencing was done on a sample of PBMCs. The receptors originated from a woman in her 50s in good health and CMV-seronegative. The CDR3 runs from the conserved cysteine through the conserved F or W. The D gene is left open where the match is weak. Clone size is shown for a subset of rows, as once, few, many or a class of expanded clone.

v_call	d_call	j_call	clone_size	cdr3_aa	cdr3_nt
TRBV14	-	TRBJ2-3	-	CASSRAGGIMDTQYF	TGTGCCAGCAGCCGGGCCGGGGGAATCATGGATACGCAGTATTTT
TRBV5-8	TRBD1	TRBJ1-4	-	CARTGDVNEKLFF	TGTGCCAGGACAGGGGACGTCAATGAAAAACTGTTTTTT
TRBV14	TRBD1	TRBJ2-1	-	CASSQDRDRSYNEQFF	TGTGCCAGCAGCCAGGACCGGGACAGATCCTACAATGAGCAGTTCTTC
TRBV21-1	-	TRBJ2-6	-	CASSKVTEVSGANVLTF	TGTGCCAGCAGCAAGGTCACAGAAGTCTCTGGGGCCAACGTCCTGACTTTC
TRBV7-9	TRBD1	TRBJ1-5	-	CASSPTGDRGLGQPQHF	TGTGCCAGCAGCCCTACCGGAGACAGGGGTCTGGGTCAGCCCCAGCATTTT
TRBV27	TRBD2	TRBJ2-1	-	CASSPRTSASGQFF	TGTGCCAGCAGTCCCCGGACTAGCGCGTCTGGGCAGTTCTTC
TRBV7-9	-	TRBJ2-5	-	CASSFGSQETQYF	TGTGCCAGCAGCTTTGGTAGCCAAGAGACCCAGTACTTC
TRBV7-2	-	TRBJ2-3	once	CASSLVTTDTQYF	TGTGCCAGCAGCTTAGTGACCACAGATACACAGTATTTT
TRBV13	-	TRBJ2-7	-	CASSKMSAPRDYEQYF	TGTGCCAGCAGCAAAATGTCCGCACCCCGGGACTACGAGCAGTACTTC
TRBV2	TRBD1	TRBJ1-6	-	CASFRTGPLNPLHF	TGTGCCAGCTTCAGGACAGGGCCCTTGAATCCCCTCCACTTT
TRBV5-6	TRBD2	TRBJ2-3	-	CASRETGGTDTQYF	TGTGCCAGCAGGGAAACGGGGGGAACAGATACGCAGTATTTT
TRBV7-9	-	TRBJ2-4	-	CASSPMDSARGNIQYF	TGTGCCAGCAGCCCAATGGACAGCGCCCGAGGGAACATTCAGTACTTC
TRBV10-1	-	TRBJ1-4	-	CASSESPGLATNEKLFF	TGCGCCAGCAGTGAGTCGCCAGGCCTTGCAACTAATGAAAAACTGTTTTTT
TRBV9	TRBD1	TRBJ1-3	-	CASSVEAGGGNTIYF	TGTGCCAGCAGCGTAGAAGCAGGGGGAGGAAACACCATATATTTT
TRBV9	TRBD2	TRBJ2-2	-	CASSASSGRAGYNGELFF	TGTGCCAGCAGCGCGAGTAGCGGGAGGGCCGGGTATAACGGGGAGCTGTTTTTT
TRBV7-2	-	TRBJ2-7	-	CASSLESGYEQYF	TGTGCCAGCAGCTTAGAGTCGGGATACGAGCAGTACTTC
TRBV9	TRBD1	TRBJ2-3	-	CASSLRDRGGTDTQYF	TGTGCCAGCAGCCTACGGGACAGGGGCGGCACAGATACGCAGTATTTT
TRBV28	-	TRBJ1-5	-	CAARDTGHSNQPQHF	TGTGCCGCACGAGACACCGGTCATAGCAATCAGCCCCAGCATTTT
TRBV28	TRBD1	TRBJ2-2	few	CASSLPLLDRGRNTGELFF	TGTGCCAGCAGTTTACCTCTCCTTGACAGGGGAAGGAACACCGGGGAGCTGTTTTTT
TRBV5-1	-	TRBJ2-4	-	CASSQGQGAKNIQYF	TGCGCCAGCAGTCAGGGACAAGGGGCCAAAAACATTCAGTACTTC
TRBV27	-	TRBJ2-2	-	CASSPRQINTGELFF	TGTGCCAGCAGTCCTCGACAGATTAACACCGGGGAGCTGTTTTTT
TRBV9	TRBD1	TRBJ1-2	-	CASSGVTGDNYGYTF	TGTGCCAGCAGCGGAGTGACAGGGGATAACTATGGCTACACCTTC
TRBV5-1	TRBD2	TRBJ2-3	-	CASSLGPARGASSGRPPDTQYF	TGCGCCAGCAGCTTGGGCCCCGCCCGGGGGGCGAGTAGCGGGAGGCCCCCAGATACGCAGTATTTT
TRBV6-1	-	TRBJ1-4	few	CASSGNNEKLFF	TGTGCCAGCAGCGGGAACAATGAAAAACTGTTTTTT
TRBV28	TRBD1	TRBJ1-1	-	CASSPQGVAGADEAFF	TGTGCCAGCAGTCCACAGGGGGTTGCGGGGGCCGATGAAGCTTTCTTT
TRBV5-1	-	TRBJ2-1	-	CASNERSGTQFYNEQFF	TGCGCCAGCAACGAGAGGTCCGGGACACAGTTTTACAATGAGCAGTTCTTC
TRBV4-2	TRBD2	TRBJ2-1	few	CASSQEGRGLAASYNEQFF	TGTGCCAGCAGCCAAGAAGGGCGGGGGTTAGCGGCCTCCTACAATGAGCAGTTCTTC
TRBV15	-	TRBJ1-2	-	CATSREEGGYGYTF	TGTGCCACCAGCAGAGAGGAAGGAGGGTATGGCTACACCTTC
TRBV19	TRBD1	TRBJ1-2	-	CASSSRTGRNYGYTF	TGTGCCAGTAGTTCTCGGACAGGGAGAAACTATGGCTACACCTTC
TRBV1	-	TRBJ2-5	-	CTSSNKGAGHQETQYF	TGCACCAGCAGCAACAAGGGGGCGGGGCACCAAGAGACCCAGTACTTC
TRBV7-2	-	TRBJ2-1	-	CASSLGGIAGNEQFF	TGTGCCAGCAGCTTAGGCGGGATAGCTGGGAATGAGCAGTTCTTC
TRBV7-9	-	TRBJ1-1	-	CSSSPPTTGYFEAFF	TGTTCCAGCAGCCCCCCCACTACAGGGTACTTTGAAGCTTTCTTT
TRBV6-6	-	TRBJ2-3	once	CASSSRLVGADTQYF	TGTGCCAGCAGTTCGCGTTTAGTCGGGGCAGATACGCAGTATTTT